The 17 T cell receptor beta chains presented below share a single source sample, sequenced in a study of T-cell reconstitution after alpha-beta-depleted transplantation in children. During its preparation, the TCRbeta library received unique molecular identifiers. TCRdb reprocessed the PCR reads via MiXCR and lists one record per CDR3 protein. The table records about 220,000 distinct CDR3 sequences, roughly 18% of them present only once. The sample here was PBMCs, mostly from graft donor cells, taken 360 days after TCRalphabeta/CD19-depleted stem cell transplant. These receptors were collected from a male patient aged 2-15 years who had a stem cell transplant for acute lymphoblastic leukemia, so the T cells may come from the graft donor.

Concerning this clonotype: One end of the junction is discordant with germline, which a read error may explain. V usage is TRBV5-1 and J usage is TRBJ2-1; a weak D match, TRBD1 (6 bases). The CDR3 is made up of 15 amino acids. Looked up from germline, CDR1 is SGHRS and CDR2 is YFSETQ. The CDR3 spells CASSSTRGRSLVLDF. The DNA for the CDR3 is TGCGCCAGCAGCTCCACCAGGGGTAGGTCCCTCGTTTTGGACTTC.

Only a few counts were recorded for this clonotype. V and J are TRBV20-1 and TRBJ1-5, with D maybe TRBD1 (5 bases). This CDR3 is 17 amino acids long. Trimming removed 0 bases from V and 5 bases from J, with 20 bases in between. In germline, CDR1 is DFQATT, CDR2 SNEGSKA (reference sequence). The CDR3 loop is CSARDSGGMGVDQPQHF. DNA for the CDR3: TGCAGTGCTAGAGATTCGGGGGGGATGGGGGTGGATCAGCCCCAGCATTTT.

The rearrangement links TRBV10-2 to TRBJ2-2; no reliable D call. CDR1 WSHSY and CDR2 SAAADI come from the germline V gene. The CDR3 spans 14 residues. Trimming removed 0 bases at V and 3 bases at J, with 5 bases between. CDR3 loop: CASSESRYTGELFF. The CDR3 DNA reads as TGCGCCAGCAGTGAGTCGAGGTACACCGGGGAGCTGTTTTTT.

The chain couples TRBV4-3 to TRBJ2-3, with TRBD2 matching over 13 bases. Germline lookup yields CDR1 LGHNA and CDR2 YSLEER. The CDR3 has 15 residues. V lost 0 bases to trimming and J lost 8 bases; unmatched junction nucleotides: 2. The CDR3 DNA follows: TGCGCCAGCAGCCAAGATCGGACTAGCGGGGGTACGCAGTATTTT. This sequence encodes CASSQDRTSGGTQYF.

This clonotype was picked up many times. The V gene is TRBV20-1, the J gene TRBJ2-3, with 12 bases aligning to TRBD2. The junction had 4 bases not matched to a gene; V was cut back by 0 bases and J by 3 bases. The CDR3 runs 16 residues. Germline V lookup: CDR1 DFQATT, CDR2 SNEGSKA (reference sequence). This CDR3 is CSARELAGGWTDTQYF. DNA of the CDR3: TGCAGTGCTAGAGAACTAGCGGGGGGCTGGACAGATACGCAGTATTTT.

In this sample, this clonotype turned up many times. V gene TRBV10-3 combines with J gene TRBJ2-4; 10 bases line up with TRBD2. The V and J ends lost 0 bases and 6 bases, in that order; junction bases with no gene match: 5. The CDR3 length is 16 residues. The germline V gene encodes CDR1 ENHRY and CDR2 SYGVKD. The CDR3 protein is CAISESGTSDGNIQYF. The CDR3 bases are TGTGCCATCAGTGAGTCAGGGACTAGCGATGGAAACATTCAGTACTTC.

This clonotype was recorded a few times. This chain links TRBV6-1 with TRBJ2-2, with TRBD1 matching 7 bases. Trimming cost V 7 bases and J 2 bases; bases outside gene matches: 10. CDR3 length equals 16 residues. The germline V gene encodes CDR1 MNHNS and CDR2 SASEGT. Here the CDR3 reads CASTTYRGPNTGELFF. The CDR3 nucleotides read TGTGCCAGCACCACGTACAGGGGCCCAAACACCGGGGAGCTGTTTTTT.

V and J are TRBV29-1 and TRBJ2-5, with D uncertain. This CDR3 comprises 13 residues. Germline CDR1 SQVTM, CDR2 ANQGSEA. The germline V and J ends were trimmed by 6 bases and 5 bases, with 16 bases remaining between them. The CDR3 DNA follows: TGCAGCGTCCTTCCGGCACGTCTCGAGACCCAGTACTTC. The encoded protein is CSVLPARLETQYF.

The chain uses TRBV20-1 and TRBJ2-7; TRBD2 agrees at 8 bases. The CDR3 length is 15 residues. CDR1 and CDR2 from the germline V gene are DFQATT and SNEGSKA (reference sequence). J lost 5 bases, V lost 3 bases, and 12 bases had no gene match. CDR3 amino acids: CSASRTPGLGDEQYF. For the CDR3, the DNA is TGCAGTGCTAGTAGGACCCCGGGACTAGGAGACGAGCAGTACTTC.

The chain recombines TRBV27 with TRBJ2-7; 9 nucleotides match TRBD1. CDR1 is MNHEY and CDR2 is SMNVEV in the germline V gene (reference sequence). J was trimmed by 6 bases and V by 6 bases; bases with no gene match: 9. The CDR3 is 14 amino acids. The CDR3 sequence is CASRGMDRGSEQYF. The DNA for the CDR3 is TGTGCCAGCAGGGGGATGGACAGGGGTTCCGAGCAGTACTTC.

This clonotype was counted only a few times. This chain uses TRBV6-1 with TRBJ1-3; D gene uncertain. The CDR3 totals 15 residues. The germline V gene has CDR1 MNHNS and CDR2 SASEGT. Trimming took 7 bases from V and 0 from J, leaving 13 bases between them. The CDR3 sequence: CASKEDGYSGNTIYF. Here the CDR3 DNA reads TGTGCCAGCAAGGAGGACGGATACTCTGGAAACACCATATATTTT.

The table lists this clonotype with a few counts. V usage is TRBV7-2 and J usage is TRBJ2-7, with D tentatively TRBD1 (6 bases). Trimming cost V 7 bases and J 2 bases, with 24 bases left between them. The CDR3 contains 17 residues. Germline assignment: CDR1 SGHTA and CDR2 FQGNSA. The CDR3 loop reads CASTLSGGGHLTYEQYF. The CDR3 DNA reads TGTGCCAGCACGCTTTCGGGTGGGGGCCATTTAACCTACGAGCAGTACTTC.

The chain's CDR3 is CASSQLAGAYNEQFF. CDR3 in DNA: TGTGCCAGCAGTCAACTAGCGGGAGCCTACAATGAGCAGTTCTTC. The J gene is TRBJ2-1, the V gene TRBV27; 11 positions match TRBD2. The CDR3 loop spans 15 amino acids. CDR1 and CDR2 from the germline V gene are MNHEY and SMNVEV (reference sequence). Trimming took 5 bases from V and 2 from J; bases not matched to a gene: 2.

This clonotype was found a few times. The chain recombines TRBV12-3 or TRBV12-4 with TRBJ1-1; no clear D. The V gene lost 1 base and the J gene lost 5 bases, with 8 bases spanning the gap. The CDR3 covers 13 residues. The DNA of the CDR3 is TGTGCCAGCAGTTTAGTGGTCCGAACTGAAGCTTTCTTT. Its protein product is CASSLVVRTEAFF.

Only a few counts were recorded for this clonotype. The rearrangement joins TRBV20-1 to TRBJ1-1; possibly TRBD1 for D (5 bases). CDR1 and CDR2 (germline): DFQATT, SNEGSKA (reference sequence). The CDR3 loop spans 13 amino acids. CDR3 residues: CSPIRTLNTEAFF. The CDR3 DNA sequence: TGCAGCCCTATCCGGACACTTAACACTGAAGCTTTCTTT.

This chain links TRBV29-1 with TRBJ1-2; D is unresolved. CDR3 length equals 12 residues. Germline V gives CDR1 SQVTM, CDR2 ANQGSEA. Between the trimmed V and J ends, which lost 6 bases and 6 bases, there was a span of 14 bases. The CDR3 nucleotides are TGCAGCGTCCGGGCCCTTCACAATGGCTACACCTTC. Translation gives CSVRALHNGYTF.

This clonotype was counted a few times. This sequence joins TRBV20-1 and TRBJ2-7; D is possibly TRBD2 (5 bases). Trimming pared 1 base from V and 0 bases from J, leaving 16 bases between. From germline, CDR1 is DFQATT and CDR2 SNEGSKA (reference sequence). The CDR3 extends over 16 amino acids. The CDR3 bases are TGCAGTGCTAGAGTGGCCGGAGGAGCAACCTCCTACGAGCAGTACTTC. Its translation is CSARVAGGATSYEQYF.